This T cell receptor beta chain was profiled in a study of shared clonotypes between healthy human individuals (dated by TCRdb to the early 2020s). Study-wide context: The cohort comprised a couple of women and a few men aged 18 to 49 years. Per donor, three plates each were used for CD4 naive and CD4 memory, two for CD8 naive, and one for CD8 memory. To estimate repertoire size and how much clonotype sharing occurs between individuals, the study deeply sequenced the blood TCR repertoires of several healthy adults. To increase sequencing depth and limit assay-specific biases, different laboratories used diverse techniques to prepare libraries and sequence TCR repertoires. Per donor, leukapheresis produced somewhere between about 0.94 and 9 billion PBMCs.

The CDR3 sequence holds 16 residues, the cysteine and phenylalanine included. Left in the record is the CDR3 DNA by itself, 48 bases read in frame from the first base. As encoded in the germline V gene (reference sequence), CDR1 is GTSNPN while CDR2 is SVGIG. V is pruned by 0 bases and J by 4 bases, leaving 5 bases of the junction without a gene match. Broad study findings and their caveats: Naive subsets generally had larger estimated clonotype richness than memory subsets. Higher generation probabilities were observed for clonotypes shared by all four sorted-subset donors than for non-shared clonotypes. Roughly 5.2% of naive CD4, roughly 3.5% of naive CD8, roughly 2.4% of memory CD4, and around 0.42% of memory CD8 clonotypes were shared across several donors. Only blood was sampled, and tissue TCR repertoires likely differ from those in blood. Incomplete sequencing was indicated by rarefaction of sorted-subset datasets, despite the large sequencing depth. Because the study included a small number of donors, the genetic and exposure-history diversity represented was limited. Pairwise subsampling indicated that sequencing depth was expected to affect the degree of clonotype sharing among donors.

About this clone: Its target antigen remains unknown. No per-base quality is available; no much larger clone lies one base away.

Healthy HIV-negative adults with no recently reported acute infections or vaccinations were included as donors. Every donor was a Caucasian adult residing in Nashville, Tennessee, USA. Magnetic negative selection was used to enrich CD4+ T cells, after which naive cells were positively selected on CD45RA and the negative fraction became the memory subset. Blood was obtained by leukapheresis, after which PBMCs were separated by Ficoll-Histopaque density gradient centrifugation and cryopreserved in liquid nitrogen vapor phase. Purity and quantity of every magnetically sorted T cell population were checked by analytical flow cytometry. From each sorted fraction, genomic DNA was isolated and quantified by UV absorbance on a Nanodrop 2000c. Using the deep immunoSEQ assay, TCR CDR3 regions were amplified from genomic DNA by multiplex PCR. Genomic DNA extracted from each cell subset was distributed evenly over all wells of several immunoSEQ 96-well plates, and each plate served as one replicate. For sorted subsets, around 200 ng genomic DNA, equal to 30,000 or so T cell genomes, was loaded into each replicate PCR. Purified libraries were measured with a Qubit 3.0 fluorometer, size-checked on a Bioanalyzer 2100, and measured again with the KAPA Library Quantification kit. Every immunoSEQ 96-well plate was sequenced on a dedicated single-read 150-cycle Illumina NextSeq 550 flow cell. The published analysis was carried out like this. The immunoSEQ output contained only junctional sequences without quality scores, so filtering could not match that applied to full-length reads. Sequences were annotated with PyIR, a Python wrapper for IgBLAST v1.9, and V/J genes and CDR3 were assigned using IMGT germline references. Reads were filtered out if the reads had weak V/J assignments (E-value above 1e-6), no CDR3, stop codons, out-of-frame junctions, or ambiguous translated residues. V3J clonotypes were defined as sequences sharing an identical inferred V gene, J gene, and CDR3 amino acid sequence. Percentage overlap between repertoires was calculated by dividing the number of shared unique clonotypes by the size of the smaller repertoire. RTK rarefaction, the Chao1 estimator, and Recon v2.1 estimates of unobserved clonotypes were used to assess repertoire richness. For all TCRbeta clonotypes obtained by the gDNA method from four donors, generation probabilities were computed with OLGA. Sourced from immuneACCESS, this table was stored by TCRdb with only in-frame sequences that have V and J called. A share of the clones is absent; for the studies checked, an unresolved V gene accounts for under half, and the remainder has no known explanation. The V and J calls and clone size were taken over from that table, and D and trimming were inferred from the DNA. Here the sample has under 2,500,000 clones; nearly 97% occur a single time. 0.1% to 0.15% of the sample belongs to the ten largest clones.

The receptor comes from a man in his late teens or twenties in good health. Sequencing was carried out using naive CD4+ T cells sorted from blood. Per the publication, the cell subset or site label means: CD45RA+ positively selected. The receptor chain draws on TRBV30 and TRBJ1-6, and 8 junctional nucleotides match TRBD1. The DNA reads TGTGCCTGGAGTGTCTTGGGACAGGAGTATAATTCACCCCTCCACTTT. Translated, this gives CAWSVLGQEYNSPLHF. Supplemented by the reference TRBV30 and TRBJ1-6 proteins around the CDR3, the complete variable domain is SQTIHQWPATLVQPVGSPLSLECTVEGTSNPNLYWYRQAAGRGLQLLFYSVGIGQISSEVPQNLSASRPQDRQFILSSKKLLLSDSGFYLCAWSVLGQEYNSPLHFGNGTRLTVT.